One T cell receptor (beta chain) is described in this entry. Its cognate antigen has yet to be identified. Within one base of it there is no much larger clone, and no base qualities were kept. The data originate from a study of regulatory T cells in long-lasting Graves disease (dated by TCRdb to about 2021). In the study overall: In the newly diagnosed Graves' disease group, patients had been taking antithyroid drugs for less than 3 months. Patients with persistent Graves' disease were compared with patients with newly diagnosed Graves' disease using TCR sequencing and RNA sequencing of peripheral blood. The study was registered as a clinical trial and conducted in China. TCR sequencing covered around 13 persistent and approximately 20 newly diagnosed Graves' disease patients, around 35 samples in total.

What this sample's time point label stands for: newly diagnosed GD, antithyroid drugs for less than 3 months. For both TCR sequencing and RNA sequencing, RNA was extracted from PBMCs in TRIzol. The diagnosis of Graves' disease was made according to American Thyroid Association guidelines. Recruitment of patients was carried out at an endocrinology department in Xi'an, China. From each patient, approximately 9.9 milliliters of peripheral blood was collected into an EDTA anticoagulant tube. Ficoll Paque Plus density gradient separation was used to isolate PBMCs, and no further T cell sorting was performed. An Agilent 2100 Bioanalyzer and agarose gel were used to check RNA quality, while a NanoDrop 2000 measured RNA concentration. Libraries were prepared through multiplex PCR. The data were produced on an Illumina HiSeq 4000. CDR3 regions were amplified by Arm-PCR with iRepertoire HTBI primers to construct TCR beta libraries. Gel purification was performed on PCR products prior to sequencing. Per the original workflow: Across samples, around 62 TRBV and approximately 15 TRBJ segments were identified and used for gene usage analysis of CDR3 amino acid clonotypes. COPE and FqMerger were used to merge the filtered high-quality paired reads into contigs. BLAST was used to align contigs to the IMGT TRBV, TRBD and TRBJ reference genes, and CDR3 was defined following IMGT. Any clonotype with a frequency above 0.1% was counted as a highly expanded clone. Shannon entropy served as the measure of repertoire diversity, while the Gini coefficient captured V-J evenness. Public clonotypes were defined as clonotypes shared by more than one individual. TCRdb reprocessing: public reads trimmed at Q25 with fastp, clones called with MiXCR, in-frame beta chains kept. All rows with the same CDR3 protein become a single entry with the most common DNA and genes. TCRdb's processing, not the authors' own work, is the source of the V and J calls. In all, the sample holds some 400,000 distinct CDR3 sequences, and 14% to 15% of those were seen once. The ten largest clones add up to 16% of the sample.

Broad study findings and their caveats: More public clonotypes were shared among persistent patients (under 3,000) than among newly diagnosed patients (just under 1,000). TRBV28, TRBJ1-2 and TRBJ2-5 were preferentially used in persistent disease, while TRBV20-1 and TRBJ2-1 were favored in newly diagnosed disease. Sequencing and analysis were limited to the TCR beta chain. Compared with newly diagnosed patients, persistent Graves' disease patients had lower TCR Shannon entropy and fewer highly expanded clones, which suggests clonal expansion. The authors acknowledged the small sample size as a limitation that may reduce accuracy. Because the primary lesion, thyroid tissue, could not be accessed, the study looked at peripheral blood alone.

Trimming removed 5 bases from V and 5 bases from J; the gene matches leave 4 bases unexplained. The germline V gene (reference sequence) sets CDR1 to SGHNT and CDR2 to YYREEE. Including cysteine and phenylalanine, the CDR3 has 14 amino acids. Of the read, only the CDR3 DNA is kept; its 42 bases are in frame from base 1. The same sample was also studied in work on T cells in Graves' hyperthyroidism and ophthalmopathy. The second investigation adds: A patient counted as having stable Graves' hyperthyroidism if no progression to ophthalmopathy occurred over 18 months of follow-up. Hyperthyroidism patients were newly diagnosed, with disease duration under 2 months, and aged 18 to 65 years. Patients with uncontrolled infections, other autoimmune diseases, pregnancy or lactation were excluded. Clinical symptoms, serum thyroxine and TRAb, thyroid ultrasound, and orbital computed tomography formed the basis for the diagnoses. For the first round of RT-PCR on the TCR CDR3, the HTBI primer set was used together with the Qiagen OneStep RT-PCR kit. Blood samples also contained most of the expanded thyroid clonotypes (frequency above 0.001), which suggests that blood repertoires may reflect thyroid immune responses. A 13 V-J signature model separated ophthalmopathy from stable hyperthyroidism, with about 90% sensitivity and around 84% specificity in cross-validation and 80%/75% in testing. In validation, the model predicted progression to ophthalmopathy a median of about 6 months before onset, with about 67% sensitivity and 72.22% specificity. To identify TCR V-J signatures that set the groups apart, the researchers used a discovery cohort of about a hundred patients, made up of 43 with Graves' ophthalmopathy and about 60 with stable Graves' hyperthyroidism. Prospective prediction of ophthalmopathy was tested in an independent validation cohort consisting of 18 to 20 hyperthyroidism patients and approximately 16 patients who later progressed to ophthalmopathy. The 95 to 100 discovery patients were randomly split 7:3 into training and test sets. Thyroid tissue and blood T-cell repertoires from about six Graves' hyperthyroidism patients were also compared in the study. After sampling, hyperthyroidism patients received methimazole starting at 30 mg daily, and ophthalmopathy patients received high-dose intravenous methylprednisolone. The libraries were constructed in a second round of multiplex PCR and then size-selected and purified. The libraries were sequenced on an Illumina HiSeq2000 using paired-end 100 bp reads. SOAPnuke was used to process the raw data, removing reads that contained adapters or uncalled bases, had a mean Phred below 15, or lacked an exact match to the constant primer or identifier. COPE v1.2.5 was used to merge the high-quality paired reads, and each unique nucleotide sequence was defined as a clonotype. MiTCR v1.1 was used to align the clonotypes against IMGT TRBV, TRBD and TRBJ reference segments. The analysis was restricted to V-J combinations with a frequency above 0.0001, which together covered around 99% of the repertoires. The TCS score was defined as F50 (clonal expansion) divided by E x V (chaos), with BLOSUM62-based TCRdist calculated between CDR3 peptides within each V-J. Welch's t-statistics and random forest reduced around 550 V-J features to roughly 13, which were used in a naive Bayes classifier (R e1071). Sample size was not statistically predetermined, and blinding of investigators to group allocation was not performed. TCR Vbeta CDR3 sequencing of approximately 140 peripheral blood samples (about 45 ophthalmopathy, around 80 hyperthyroidism and some 17 progressor patients) is reported in the paper.

The V and J segments used are TRBV5-4 and TRBJ2-1, with 10 central nucleotides matching TRBD2. The sequenced sample was peripheral blood mononuclear cells (PBMCs), obtained at new diagnosis, from a patient treated with antithyroid drugs. The TCR sequence derives from a woman aged 30 to 39 with Graves disease. Donor details come from another sample of the same person, matched by shared clones. This receptor has the CDR3 CASSPGLADNEQFF. The sequence in DNA is TGTGCCAGCAGTCCCGGACTAGCGGACAATGAGCAGTTCTTC.